The clone carrying this T cell receptor beta chain has a count of ten or more. As yet, its antigen is unknown. These data originate in a study of T cells in Graves' hyperthyroidism and ophthalmopathy. Study-wide points: For ophthalmopathy, model prediction preceded onset by a median about 6 months. In the analysis, a 13 V-J model separated ophthalmopathy from stable hyperthyroidism.

The CDR3 length is 13 residues. V lost 7 bases and J lost 7, with 15 bases in between. Amplified TCR beta CDR3 regions came from RNA transcripts. An initial round of RT-PCR targeting the TCR CDR3 relied on the HTBI primer set. MiXCR was run by TCRdb on the multiplex PCR reads, yielding one entry per CDR3 protein. This sample carries 340,000 or so distinct CDR3 sequences, roughly 17% of them seen once, and the ten largest clones take around 34%. The diagnoses drew upon clinical symptoms, serum thyroxine and TRAb, thyroid ultrasound and orbital computed tomography. J is TRBJ2-3 and V is TRBV12-3 or TRBV12-4; tentatively, D is TRBD1 or TRBD2 (5 bases each). Input material: blood. The source of this sequence is a man aged 25 to 40 with Graves' hyperthyroidism. The CDR3 DNA sequence: TGTGCCAGCACCCCCTTTGGGACCTATACGCAGTATTTT. It is translated as CASTPFGTYTQYF.